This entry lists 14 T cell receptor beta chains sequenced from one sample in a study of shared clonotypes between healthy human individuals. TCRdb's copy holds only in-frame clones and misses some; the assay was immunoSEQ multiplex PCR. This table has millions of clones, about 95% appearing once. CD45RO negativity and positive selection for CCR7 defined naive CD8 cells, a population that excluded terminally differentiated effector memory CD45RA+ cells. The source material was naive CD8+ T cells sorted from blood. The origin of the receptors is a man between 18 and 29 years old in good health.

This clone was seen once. Here the CDR3 reads CASSFGHERSGNTIYF. The CDR3 DNA follows: TGTGCCAGCAGTTTTGGCCACGAGCGCTCTGGAAACACCATATATTTT. The rearrangement links TRBV28 to TRBJ1-3; D gene ambiguous. CDR1 is MDHEN and CDR2 is SYDVKM in the germline V gene. The CDR3 consists of 16 residues. V was cut by 3 bases and J by 0 bases, with 12 bases left in between.

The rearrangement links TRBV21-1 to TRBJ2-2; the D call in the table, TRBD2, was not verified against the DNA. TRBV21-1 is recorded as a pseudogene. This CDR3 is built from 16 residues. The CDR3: CASSKAAGVPHGELFF. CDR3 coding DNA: TGTGCCAGCAGCAAAGCCGCGGGGGTGCCACACGGGGAGCTGTTTTTT.

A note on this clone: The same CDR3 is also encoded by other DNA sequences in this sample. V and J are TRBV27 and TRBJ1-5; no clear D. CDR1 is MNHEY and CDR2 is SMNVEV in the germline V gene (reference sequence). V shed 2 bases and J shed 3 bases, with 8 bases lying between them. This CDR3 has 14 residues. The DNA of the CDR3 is TGTGCCAGCAGTTTACTAGGGATCAATCAGCCCCAGCATTTT. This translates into CASSLLGINQPQHF.

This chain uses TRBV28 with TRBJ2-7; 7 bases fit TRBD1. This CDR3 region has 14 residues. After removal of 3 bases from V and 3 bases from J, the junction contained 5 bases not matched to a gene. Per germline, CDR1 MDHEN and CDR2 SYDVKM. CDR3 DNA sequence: TGTGCCAGCAGTTTGACAGGGTTTGGCTACGAGCAGTACTTC. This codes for CASSLTGFGYEQYF. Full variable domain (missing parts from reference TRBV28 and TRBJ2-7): DVKVTQSSRYLVKRTGEKVFLECVQDMDHENMFWYRQDPGLGLRLIYFSYDVKMKEKGDIPEGYSVSREKKERFSLILESASTNQTSMYLCASSLTGFGYEQYFGPGTRLTVT.

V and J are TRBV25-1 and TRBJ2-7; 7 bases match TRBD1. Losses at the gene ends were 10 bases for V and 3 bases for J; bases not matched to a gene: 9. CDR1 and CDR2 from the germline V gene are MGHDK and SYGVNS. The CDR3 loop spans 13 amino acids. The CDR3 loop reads CANTGALYYEQYF. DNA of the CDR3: TGTGCCAATACAGGGGCCCTATACTACGAGCAGTACTTC.

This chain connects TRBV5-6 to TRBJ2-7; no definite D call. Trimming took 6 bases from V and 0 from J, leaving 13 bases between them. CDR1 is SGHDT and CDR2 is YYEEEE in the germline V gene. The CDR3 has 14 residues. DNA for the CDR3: TGTGCCAGCAAATCTCAGGTGAGCTCCTACGAGCAGTACTTC. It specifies CASKSQVSSYEQYF. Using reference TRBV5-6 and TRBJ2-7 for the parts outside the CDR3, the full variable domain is DAGVTQSPTHLIKTRGQQVTLRCSPKSGHDTVSWYQQALGQGPQFIFQYYEEEERQRGNFPDRFSGHQFPNYSSELNVNALLLGDSALYLCASKSQVSSYEQYFGPGTRLTVT.

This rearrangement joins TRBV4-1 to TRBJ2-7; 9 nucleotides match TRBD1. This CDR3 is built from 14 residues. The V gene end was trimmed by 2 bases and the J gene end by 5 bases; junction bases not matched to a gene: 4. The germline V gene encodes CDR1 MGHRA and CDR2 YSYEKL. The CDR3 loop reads CASSQRQGDHEQYF. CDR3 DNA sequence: TGCGCCAGCAGCCAAAGACAGGGGGACCACGAGCAGTACTTC.

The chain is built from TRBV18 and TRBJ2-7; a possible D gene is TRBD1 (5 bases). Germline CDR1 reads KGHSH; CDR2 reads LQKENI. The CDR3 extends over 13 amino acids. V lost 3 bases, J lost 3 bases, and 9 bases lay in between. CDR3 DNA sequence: TGTGCCAGCTCACCGACAGATCTCTACGAGCAGTACTTC. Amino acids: CASSPTDLYEQYF. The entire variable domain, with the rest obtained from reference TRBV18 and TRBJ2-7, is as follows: NAGVMQNPRHLVRRRGQEARLRCSPMKGHSHVYWYRQLPEEGLKFMVYLQKENIIDESGMPKERFSAEFPKEGPSILRIQQVVRGDSAAYFCASSPTDLYEQYFGPGTRLTVT.

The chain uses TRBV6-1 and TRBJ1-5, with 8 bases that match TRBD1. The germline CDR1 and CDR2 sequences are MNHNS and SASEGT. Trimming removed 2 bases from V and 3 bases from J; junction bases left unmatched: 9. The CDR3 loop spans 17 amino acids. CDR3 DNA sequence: TGTGCCAGCAGTGAATTATGGGACAGGCTATCCAATCAGCCCCAGCATTTT. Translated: CASSELWDRLSNQPQHF.

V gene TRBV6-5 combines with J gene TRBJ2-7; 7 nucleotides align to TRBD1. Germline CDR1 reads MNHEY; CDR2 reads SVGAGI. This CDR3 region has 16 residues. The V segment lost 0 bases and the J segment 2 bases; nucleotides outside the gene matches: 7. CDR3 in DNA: TGTGCCAGCAGTTACTCGGGTTTTCAGGGGGCCTACGAGCAGTACTTC. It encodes CASSYSGFQGAYEQYF.

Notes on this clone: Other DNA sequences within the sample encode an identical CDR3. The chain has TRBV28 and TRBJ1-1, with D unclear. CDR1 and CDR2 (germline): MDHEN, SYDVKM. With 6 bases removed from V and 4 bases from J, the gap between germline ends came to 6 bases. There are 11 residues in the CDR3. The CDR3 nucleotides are TGTGCCAGCAGCCTTGGCACTGAAGCTTTCTTT. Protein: CASSLGTEAFF.

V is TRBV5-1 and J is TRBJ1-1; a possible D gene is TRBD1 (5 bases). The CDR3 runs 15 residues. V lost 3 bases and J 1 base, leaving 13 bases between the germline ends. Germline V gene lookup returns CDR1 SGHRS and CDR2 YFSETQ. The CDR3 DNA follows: TGCGCCAGCAGCTCAAGAGGGGACCCGAACACTGAAGCTTTCTTT. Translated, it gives CASSSRGDPNTEAFF.

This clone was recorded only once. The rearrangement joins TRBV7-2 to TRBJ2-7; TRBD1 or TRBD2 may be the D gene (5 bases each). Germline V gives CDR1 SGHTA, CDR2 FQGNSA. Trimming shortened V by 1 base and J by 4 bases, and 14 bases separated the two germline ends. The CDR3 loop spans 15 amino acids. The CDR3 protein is CASSLGFGARYEQYF. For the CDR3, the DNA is TGTGCCAGCAGCTTAGGTTTCGGGGCCCGGTACGAGCAGTACTTC.

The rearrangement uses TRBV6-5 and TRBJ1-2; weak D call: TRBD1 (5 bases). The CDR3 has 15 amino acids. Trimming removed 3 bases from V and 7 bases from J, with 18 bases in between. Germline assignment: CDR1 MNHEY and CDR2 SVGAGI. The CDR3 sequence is CASSYREGSWTGYTF. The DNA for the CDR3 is TGTGCCAGCAGTTATCGAGAGGGGAGTTGGACTGGCTACACCTTC.